Following are 21 T cell receptor beta chains from one sample sequenced in a study of blood T cells in healthy people across ages. The second PCR ran about 6 to 12 cycles with a sample-barcoded 5' primer and J-beta primers. One entry per CDR3 protein results from TCRdb running MiXCR on the 5' RACE reads. The data contain roughly 860,000 distinct CDR3 sequences, 62% of them singletons. Sequencing used blood. The receptor source for this set is a man aged 25-45 years in good health.

J is TRBJ2-7 and V is TRBV20-1; 9 bases are shared with TRBD2. Germline trimming cut 6 bases from V and 0 bases from J; bases unmatched to any gene: 6. This CDR3 has 14 amino acids. Germline V gives CDR1 DFQATT, CDR2 SNEGSKA (reference sequence). CDR3 DNA sequence: TGCAGTGCAGCGGGGGGTTGGATCTCCTACGAGCAGTACTTC. It codes for CSAAGGWISYEQYF.

CDR3 DNA: TGTGCCATCCGGGCCGGCAGCTCCTACGAGCAGTACTTC. Residues: CAIRAGSSYEQYF. The chain has TRBV6-6 and TRBJ2-7; D unresolved. Trimming shortened V by 10 bases and J by 0 bases, and 13 bases separated the two germline ends. Germline assignment: CDR1 MNHNY and CDR2 SVGAGI (reference sequence). This CDR3 region has 13 residues.

V is TRBV12-3 or TRBV12-4 and J is TRBJ1-2; D not resolved. Deletions cut 4 bases from V and 8 bases from J, with 11 bases between. This CDR3 is built from 12 residues. CDR3 bases: TGTGCCAGCAGTTACAGCCGCTCGGGCTACACCTTC. Protein sequence: CASSYSRSGYTF.

The chain couples TRBV28 to TRBJ2-1; TRBD1 might be the D (6 bases). This CDR3 comprises 18 residues. Trimming took 2 bases from V and 0 from J, leaving 17 bases between them. Germline lookup yields CDR1 MDHEN and CDR2 SYDVKM. Here the CDR3 DNA reads TGTGCCAGCAGTTTACCCATGAACAGGGTCCGCTCCTACAATGAGCAGTTCTTC. It is translated as CASSLPMNRVRSYNEQFF.

The CDR3 DNA reads TGTGCCAGCAGTTTACCCGGGGGACAGGGGTACTTC. Residues: CASSLPGGQGYF. This sequence joins TRBV28 and TRBJ2-7, with 9 bases matching TRBD1. The CDR3 loop spans 12 amino acids. Germline lookup yields CDR1 MDHEN and CDR2 SYDVKM. The junction had 5 bases not matched to a gene; V was cut back by 2 bases and J by 12 bases.

This clonotype has a handful of counts. The V call is TRBV9, the J call TRBJ1-4; no clear D gene. The V gene's germline CDR1 is SGDLS and CDR2 YYNGEE. The V end was cut by 3 bases, the J end by 5 bases, with 14 bases between. The CDR3 has 15 residues. For the CDR3, the DNA is TGTGCCAGCAGCGCTGGGCCCTCAAGCAATGAAAAACTGTTTTTT. As protein: CASSAGPSSNEKLFF.

This rearrangement joins TRBV9 to TRBJ2-5; maybe TRBD1 (5 bases). Between the trimmed V and J ends, which lost 0 bases and 7 bases, there was a span of 10 bases. This CDR3 contains 13 residues. CDR1 is SGDLS, CDR2 YYNGEE, per germline. The CDR3 loop reads CASSVAGPGTQYF. The CDR3 DNA follows: TGTGCCAGCAGCGTAGCAGGGCCAGGGACCCAGTACTTC.

This clonotype was seen only a few times. The V call is TRBV15, the J call TRBJ2-3; D unclear. V lost 5 bases to trimming and J lost 5 bases, with 17 bases between them. CDR1 LNHNV and CDR2 YYDKDF come from the germline V gene (reference sequence). There are 15 residues in the CDR3. The CDR3 DNA reads as TGTGCCACCAGCCGCCTAAGACCCCGAGAAGATACGCAGTATTTT. Its translation is CATSRLRPREDTQYF. The complete variable domain, with remaining parts taken from reference TRBV15 and TRBJ2-3, reads DAMVIQNPRYQVTQFGKPVTLSCSQTLNHNVMYWYQQKSSQAPKLLFHYYDKDFNNEADTPDNFQSRRPNTSFCFLDIRSPGLGDTAMYLCATSRLRPREDTQYFGPGTRLTVL.

V gene TRBV4-1 combines with J gene TRBJ2-4; no definite D call. V lost 1 base and J 0 bases, leaving 10 bases between the germline ends. This CDR3 is 16 amino acids long. Germline V gives CDR1 MGHRA, CDR2 YSYEKL. This CDR3 is CASSQVEGLAKNIQYF. The DNA for the CDR3 is TGCGCCAGCAGCCAAGTGGAAGGCCTAGCCAAAAACATTCAGTACTTC.

The V and J genes are TRBV18 and TRBJ1-6; maybe TRBD1 (5 bases). Trimming removed 4 bases from V and 14 bases from J, with 12 bases in between. CDR3 size: 12 residues. Germline V gene lookup returns CDR1 KGHSH and CDR2 LQKENI. In nucleotides, the CDR3 is TGTGCCAGCTCACGGGGGGGTGAGGCCCTCCACTTT. As protein: CASSRGGEALHF.

Concerning this clonotype itself: A read error may be the cause here, since a much bigger clone is one base away. The chain recombines TRBV7-2 with TRBJ2-7; D is possibly TRBD1 or TRBD2 (5 bases each). CDR1 and CDR2 from the germline V gene are SGHTA and FQGNSA. V was pared by 1 base and J by 7 bases, with 29 bases between. The CDR3 length is 19 residues. CDR3 sequence (DNA): TGTGCCAGCAGCTTAGGGTGGGGGAGAGGGACCCGCTCCTACAATGAGCAGTACTTC. Translated: CASSLGWGRGTRSYNEQYF.

V and J are TRBV29-1 and TRBJ2-7; tentatively, D is TRBD2 (7 bases). Germline V CDR1 and CDR2: SQVTM, ANQGSEA. The length of the CDR3 is 13 residues. V was shortened by 7 bases and J by 2 bases, with 15 bases between the two germline ends. CDR3 protein: CSAAGAGTYEQYF. The CDR3 DNA sequence: TGCAGCGCGGCGGGGGCGGGAACCTACGAGCAGTACTTC.

This chain links TRBV7-9 with TRBJ2-3, with TRBD1 as a possible D gene (5 bases). CDR1 SEHNR and CDR2 FQNEAQ come from the germline V gene (reference sequence). This CDR3 has 15 amino acids. Deletions cut 3 bases from V and 2 bases from J, with 12 bases between. The CDR3 bases are TGTGCCAGCAGCTTTAGGCAGGGCTACACAGATACGCAGTATTTT. This sequence encodes CASSFRQGYTDTQYF.

This chain joins TRBV2 and TRBJ2-3; D remains unclear. The germline V gene encodes CDR1 SNHLY and CDR2 FYNNEI. CDR3 length: 14 residues. Trimming took 5 bases from V and 7 from J, leaving 16 bases between them. CDR3 sequence reads: CASSRVPPGNTQYF. DNA of the CDR3: TGTGCCAGCAGTCGTGTCCCCCCTGGCAATACGCAGTATTTT.

This chain links TRBV5-4 with TRBJ1-2, with D possibly TRBD1 on 5 matching bases. Germline CDR1 SGHNT, CDR2 YYREEE (reference sequence). The germline V and J ends were trimmed by 9 bases and 0 bases, with 18 bases remaining between them. The CDR3 is 15 amino acids. CDR3 sequence: CATATTDIPNYGYTF. The CDR3 DNA reads TGTGCCACCGCGACCACGGACATTCCTAACTATGGCTACACCTTC.

This clonotype was seen a few times. This sequence joins TRBV5-1 and TRBJ2-3; D unresolved. The CDR3 is 15 amino acids. The V end was cut by 0 bases, the J end by 3 bases, with 11 bases between. Per germline, CDR1 SGHRS and CDR2 YFSETQ. The CDR3 coding sequence is TGCGCCAGCAGCTTGGATCTGGGCCCGACAGATACGCAGTATTTT. It codes for CASSLDLGPTDTQYF.

The chain uses TRBV6-2 or TRBV6-3 and TRBJ1-2, with TRBD1 identical over 8 bases. The CDR3 is made up of 15 amino acids. J lost 6 bases, V lost 2 bases, and 8 bases had no gene match. Germline V gene lookup returns CDR1 MNHEY and CDR2 SVGEGT. The CDR3 sequence is CASSYLQGAYHGYTF. CDR3 sequence (DNA): TGTGCCAGCAGTTACCTTCAGGGGGCTTACCATGGCTACACCTTC.

In its sample, this clonotype was seen a few times. The chain carries TRBV2 and TRBJ2-5; D might be TRBD1 or TRBD2, each matching 6 bases. Germline CDR1 is SNHLY and CDR2 is FYNNEI. The CDR3 totals 14 residues. The ends were cut back, 1 base at V and 1 base at J, with 7 bases in the middle. CDR3 DNA: TGTGCCAGCAGTGAAGGGGGGGCCCAAGAGACCCAGTACTTC. It codes for CASSEGGAQETQYF.

This chain connects TRBV29-1 to TRBJ2-2; TRBD1 matches 8 bases. This CDR3 contains 14 residues. The germline V gene encodes CDR1 SQVTM and CDR2 ANQGSEA. J gave up 5 bases and V 5 bases, and 7 bases lay outside the gene matches. As DNA, the CDR3 is TGCAGCGTTCCTCGGACAGGGAGGACCGGGGAGCTGTTTTTT. It translates to CSVPRTGRTGELFF.

This chain joins TRBV7-2 and TRBJ2-5; 8 bases agree with TRBD1. The closer fit of TRBJ2-7 to the DNA end suggests the J call may be wrong. The V gene's germline CDR1 is SGHTA and CDR2 FQGNSA. CDR3 length: 16 amino acids. The CDR3 protein is CASSLGRDRLSYEQYF. The CDR3 region has the DNA TGTGCCAGCAGCTTAGGCAGGGACAGGCTCTCCTACGAGCAGTACTTC.

The CDR3 is CASSRDRVYNEQFF. DNA of the CDR3: TGTGCCAGCAGCCGGGACAGGGTGTACAATGAGCAGTTCTTC. V usage is TRBV6-2 or TRBV6-3 and J usage is TRBJ2-1; 9 positions match TRBD1. J gave up 4 bases and V 6 bases, and 4 bases lay outside the gene matches. This CDR3 has 14 amino acids. Germline CDR1 and CDR2: MNHEY and SVGEGT.